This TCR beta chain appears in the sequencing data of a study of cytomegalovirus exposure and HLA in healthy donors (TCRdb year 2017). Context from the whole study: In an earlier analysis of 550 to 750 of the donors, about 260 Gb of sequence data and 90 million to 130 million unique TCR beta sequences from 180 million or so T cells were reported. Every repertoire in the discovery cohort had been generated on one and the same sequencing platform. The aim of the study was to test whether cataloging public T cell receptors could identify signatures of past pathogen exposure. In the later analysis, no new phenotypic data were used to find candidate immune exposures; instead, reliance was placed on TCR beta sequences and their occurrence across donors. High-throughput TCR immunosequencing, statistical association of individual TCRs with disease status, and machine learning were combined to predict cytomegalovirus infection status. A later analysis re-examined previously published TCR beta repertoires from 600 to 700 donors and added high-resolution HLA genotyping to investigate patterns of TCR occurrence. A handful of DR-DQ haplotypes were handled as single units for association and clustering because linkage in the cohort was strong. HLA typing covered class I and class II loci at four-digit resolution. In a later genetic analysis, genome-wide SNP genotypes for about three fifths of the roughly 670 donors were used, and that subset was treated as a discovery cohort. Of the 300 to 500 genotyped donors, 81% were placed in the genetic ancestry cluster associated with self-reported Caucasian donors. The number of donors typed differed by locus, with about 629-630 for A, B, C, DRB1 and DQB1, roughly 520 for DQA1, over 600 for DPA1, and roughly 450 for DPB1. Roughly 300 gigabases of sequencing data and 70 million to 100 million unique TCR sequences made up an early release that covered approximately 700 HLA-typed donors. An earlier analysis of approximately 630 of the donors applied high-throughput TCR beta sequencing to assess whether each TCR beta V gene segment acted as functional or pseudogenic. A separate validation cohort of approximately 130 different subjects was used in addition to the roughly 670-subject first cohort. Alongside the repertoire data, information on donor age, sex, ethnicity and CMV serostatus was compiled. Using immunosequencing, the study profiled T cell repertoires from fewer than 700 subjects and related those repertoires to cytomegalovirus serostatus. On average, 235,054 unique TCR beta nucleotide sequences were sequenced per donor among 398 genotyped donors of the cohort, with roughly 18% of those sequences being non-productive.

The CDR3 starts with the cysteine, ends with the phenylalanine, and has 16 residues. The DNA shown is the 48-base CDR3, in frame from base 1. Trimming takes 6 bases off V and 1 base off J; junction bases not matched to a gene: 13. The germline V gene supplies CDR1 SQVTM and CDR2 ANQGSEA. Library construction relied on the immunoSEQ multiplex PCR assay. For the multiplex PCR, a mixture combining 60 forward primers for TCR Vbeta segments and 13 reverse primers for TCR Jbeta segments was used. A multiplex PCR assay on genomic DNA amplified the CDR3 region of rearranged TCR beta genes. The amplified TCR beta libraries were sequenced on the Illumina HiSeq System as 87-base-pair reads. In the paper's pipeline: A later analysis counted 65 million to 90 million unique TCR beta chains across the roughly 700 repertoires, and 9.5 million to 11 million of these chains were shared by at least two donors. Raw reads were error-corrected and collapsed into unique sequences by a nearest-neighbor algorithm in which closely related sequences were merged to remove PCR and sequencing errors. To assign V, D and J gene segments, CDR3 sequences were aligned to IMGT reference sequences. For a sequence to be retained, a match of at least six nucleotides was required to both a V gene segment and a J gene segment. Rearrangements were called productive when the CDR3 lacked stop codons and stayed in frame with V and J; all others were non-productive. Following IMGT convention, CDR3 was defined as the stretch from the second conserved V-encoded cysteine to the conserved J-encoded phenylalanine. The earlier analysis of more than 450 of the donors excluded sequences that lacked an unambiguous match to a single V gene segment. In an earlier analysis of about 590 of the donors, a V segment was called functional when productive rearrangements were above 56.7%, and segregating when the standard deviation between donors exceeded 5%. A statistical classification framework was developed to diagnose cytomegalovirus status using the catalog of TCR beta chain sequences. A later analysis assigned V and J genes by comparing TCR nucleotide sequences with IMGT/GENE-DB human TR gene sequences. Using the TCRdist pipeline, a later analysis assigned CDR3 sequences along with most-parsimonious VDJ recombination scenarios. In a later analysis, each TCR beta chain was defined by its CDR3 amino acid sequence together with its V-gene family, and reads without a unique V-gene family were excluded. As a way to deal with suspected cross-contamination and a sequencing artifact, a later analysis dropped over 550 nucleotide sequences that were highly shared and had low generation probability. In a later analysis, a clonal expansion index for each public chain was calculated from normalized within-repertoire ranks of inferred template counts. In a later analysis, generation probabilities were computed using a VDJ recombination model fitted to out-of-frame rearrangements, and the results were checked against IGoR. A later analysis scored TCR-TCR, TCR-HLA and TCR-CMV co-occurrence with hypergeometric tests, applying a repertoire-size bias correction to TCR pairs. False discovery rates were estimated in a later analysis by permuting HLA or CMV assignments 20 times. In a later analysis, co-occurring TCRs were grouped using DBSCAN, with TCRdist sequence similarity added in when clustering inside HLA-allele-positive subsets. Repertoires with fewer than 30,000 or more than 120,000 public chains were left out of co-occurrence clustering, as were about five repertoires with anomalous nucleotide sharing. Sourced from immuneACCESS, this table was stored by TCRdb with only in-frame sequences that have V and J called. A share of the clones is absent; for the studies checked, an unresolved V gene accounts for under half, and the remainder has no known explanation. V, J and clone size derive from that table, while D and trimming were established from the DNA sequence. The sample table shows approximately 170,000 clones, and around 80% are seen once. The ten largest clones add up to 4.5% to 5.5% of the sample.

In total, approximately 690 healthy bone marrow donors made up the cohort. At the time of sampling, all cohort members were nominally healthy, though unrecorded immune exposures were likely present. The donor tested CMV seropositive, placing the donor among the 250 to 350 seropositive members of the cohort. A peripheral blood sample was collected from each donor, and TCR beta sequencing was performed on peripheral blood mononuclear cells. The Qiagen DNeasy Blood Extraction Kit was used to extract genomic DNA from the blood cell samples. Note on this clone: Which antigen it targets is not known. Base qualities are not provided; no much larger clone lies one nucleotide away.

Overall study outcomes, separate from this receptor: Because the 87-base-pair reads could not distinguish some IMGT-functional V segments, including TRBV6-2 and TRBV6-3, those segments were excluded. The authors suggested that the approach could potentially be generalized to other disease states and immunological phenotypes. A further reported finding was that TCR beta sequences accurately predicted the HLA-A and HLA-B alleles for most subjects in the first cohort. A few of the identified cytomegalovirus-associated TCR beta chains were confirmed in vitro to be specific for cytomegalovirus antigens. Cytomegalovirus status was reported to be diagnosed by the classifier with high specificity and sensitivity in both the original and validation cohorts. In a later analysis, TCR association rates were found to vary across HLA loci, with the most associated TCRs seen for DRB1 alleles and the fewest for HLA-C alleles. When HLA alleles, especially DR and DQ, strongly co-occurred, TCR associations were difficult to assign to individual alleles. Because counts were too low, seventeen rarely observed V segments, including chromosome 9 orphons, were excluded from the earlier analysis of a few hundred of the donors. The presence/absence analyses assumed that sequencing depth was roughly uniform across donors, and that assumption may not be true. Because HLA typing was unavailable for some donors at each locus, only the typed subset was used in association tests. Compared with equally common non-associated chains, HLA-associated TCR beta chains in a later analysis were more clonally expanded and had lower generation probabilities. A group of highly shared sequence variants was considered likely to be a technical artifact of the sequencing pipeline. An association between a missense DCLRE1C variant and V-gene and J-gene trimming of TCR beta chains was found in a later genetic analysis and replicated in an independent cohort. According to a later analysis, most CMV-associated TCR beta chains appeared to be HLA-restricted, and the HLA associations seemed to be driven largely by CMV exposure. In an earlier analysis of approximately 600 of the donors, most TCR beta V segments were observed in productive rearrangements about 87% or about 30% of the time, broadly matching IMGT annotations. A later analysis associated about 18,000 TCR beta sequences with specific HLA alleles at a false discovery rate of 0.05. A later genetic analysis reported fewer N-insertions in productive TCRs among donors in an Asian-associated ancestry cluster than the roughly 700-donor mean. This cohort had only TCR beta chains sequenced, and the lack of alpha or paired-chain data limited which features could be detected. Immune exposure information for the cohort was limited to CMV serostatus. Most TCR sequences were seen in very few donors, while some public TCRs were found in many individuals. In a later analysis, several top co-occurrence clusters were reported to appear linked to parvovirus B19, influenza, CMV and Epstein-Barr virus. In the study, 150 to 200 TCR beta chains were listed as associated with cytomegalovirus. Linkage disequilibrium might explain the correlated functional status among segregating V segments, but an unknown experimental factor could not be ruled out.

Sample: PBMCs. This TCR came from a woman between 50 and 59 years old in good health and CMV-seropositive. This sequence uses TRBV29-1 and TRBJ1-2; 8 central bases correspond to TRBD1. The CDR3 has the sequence CSVTWGQAPLNYGYTF. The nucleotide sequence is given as TGCAGCGTGACCTGGGGACAGGCCCCGCTTAACTATGGCTACACCTTC. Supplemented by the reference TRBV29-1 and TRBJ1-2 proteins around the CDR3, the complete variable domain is SAVISQKPSRDICQRGTSLTIQCQVDSQVTMMFWYRQQPGQSLTLIATANQGSEATYESGFVIDKFPISRPNLTFSTLTVSNMSPEDSSIYLCSVTWGQAPLNYGYTFGSGTRLTVV.